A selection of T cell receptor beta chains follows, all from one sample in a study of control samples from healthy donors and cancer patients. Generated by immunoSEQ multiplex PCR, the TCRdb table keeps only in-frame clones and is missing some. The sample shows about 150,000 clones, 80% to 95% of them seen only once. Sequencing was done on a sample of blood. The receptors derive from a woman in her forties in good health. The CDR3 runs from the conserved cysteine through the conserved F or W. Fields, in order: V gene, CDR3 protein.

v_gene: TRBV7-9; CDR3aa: CASSLLYEQYF
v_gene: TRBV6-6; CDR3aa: CASSRAGTPSYEQYF
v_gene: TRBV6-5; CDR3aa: CASSPRQNSNQPQHF
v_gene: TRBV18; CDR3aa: CASSPGTGGNQPQHF
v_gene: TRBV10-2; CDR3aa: CASSARTGVGEQFF
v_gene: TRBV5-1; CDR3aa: CASSLGRPDRDTQYF
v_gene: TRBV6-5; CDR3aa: CASSSRRELFF
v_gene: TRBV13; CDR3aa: CASSQGQASQYF
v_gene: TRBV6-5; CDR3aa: CASRTADRPQHF
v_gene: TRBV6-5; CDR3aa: CASSLESPGWNFF
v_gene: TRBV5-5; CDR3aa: CASSLSSRLSGNTIYF
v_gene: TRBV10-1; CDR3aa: CASSAGSSGNTIYF
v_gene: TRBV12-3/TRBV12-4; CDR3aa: CASSLFQDAEAFF
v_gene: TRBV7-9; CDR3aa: CASSSAAHKQPNTEAFF
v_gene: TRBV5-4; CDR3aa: CASSEVETKETQYF
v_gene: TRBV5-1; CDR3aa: CASSLGAQATGEKLFF
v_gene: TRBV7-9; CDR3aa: CASSLVDRDPDTQYF
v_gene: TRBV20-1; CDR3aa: CSASESGSGTEAFF
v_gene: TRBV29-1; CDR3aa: CSVDTGIEQYF
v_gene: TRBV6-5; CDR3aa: CASTLNALNEQFF
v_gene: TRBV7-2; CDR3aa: CASSLRGGSNYGYTF
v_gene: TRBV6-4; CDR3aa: CARQGANNQPQHF
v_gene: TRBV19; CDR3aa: CASSQGQGRGLGYGYTF
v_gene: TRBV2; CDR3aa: CASSWVAGENTQYF
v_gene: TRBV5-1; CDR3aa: CASKSSGGASYNEQFF
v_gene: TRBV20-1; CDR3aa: CSASTADTQYF
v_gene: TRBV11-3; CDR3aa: CASSLGVRSEAFF